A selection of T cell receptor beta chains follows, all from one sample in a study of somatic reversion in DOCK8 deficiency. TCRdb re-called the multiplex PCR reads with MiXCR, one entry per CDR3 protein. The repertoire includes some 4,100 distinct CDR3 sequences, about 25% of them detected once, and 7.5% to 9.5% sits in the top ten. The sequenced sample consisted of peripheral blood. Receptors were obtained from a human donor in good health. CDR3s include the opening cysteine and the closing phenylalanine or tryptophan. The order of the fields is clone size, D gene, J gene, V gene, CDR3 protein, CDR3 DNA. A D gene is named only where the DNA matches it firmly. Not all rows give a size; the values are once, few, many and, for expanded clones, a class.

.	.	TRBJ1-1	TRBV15	CATSGANTEAFF	TGTGCCACCAGCGGCGCGAACACTGAAGCTTTCTTT
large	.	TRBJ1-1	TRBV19	CASSPLGARFSAFF	TGTGCCAGTAGCCCTCTGGGGGCGCGGTTTTCAGCTTTCTTT
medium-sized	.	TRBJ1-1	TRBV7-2	CASSLRGLNTEAFF	TGTGCCAGCAGCTTACGAGGTTTGAACACTGAAGCTTTCTTT
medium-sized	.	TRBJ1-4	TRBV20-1	CSAKQGTATNEKLFF	TGCAGTGCAAAACAGGGAACTGCAACTAATGAAAAACTGTTTTTT
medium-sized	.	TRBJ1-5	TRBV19	CASSIIRAGAQPQHF	TGTGCCAGTAGTATAATAAGGGCTGGTGCTCAGCCCCAGCATTTT
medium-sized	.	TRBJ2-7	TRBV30	CAWSVGQGYEQYF	TGTGCCTGGAGTGTCGGCCAGGGCTACGAGCAGTACTTC
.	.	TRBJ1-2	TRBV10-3	CAIRRTDTPLLGGYGYTF	TGTGCCATCAGGCGGACTGACACCCCGCTACTCGGGGGCTATGGCTACACCTTC
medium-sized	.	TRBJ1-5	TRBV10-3	CAISPEGSNQPQHF	TGTGCCATCAGCCCCGAGGGCAGCAATCAGCCCCAGCATTTT
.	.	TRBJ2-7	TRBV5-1	CASSLDSPGAEQYF	TGCGCCAGCAGCTTGGACTCACCCGGGGCCGAGCAGTACTTC
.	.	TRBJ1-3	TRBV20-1	CSASPSGNTIYF	TGCAGTGCCTCTCCCTCTGGAAACACCATATATTTT
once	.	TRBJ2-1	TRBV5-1	CASSLEVSGSGNEQFF	TGCGCCAGCAGCTTGGAAGTTTCCGGGTCCGGCAATGAGCAGTTCTTC
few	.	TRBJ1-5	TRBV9	CASSATDSNQPQHF	TGTGCCAGCAGCGCGACAGATAGCAATCAGCCCCAGCATTTT
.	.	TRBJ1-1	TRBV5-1	CASSLMGADTEAFF	TGCGCCAGCAGCTTGATGGGGGCAGACACTGAAGCTTTCTTT
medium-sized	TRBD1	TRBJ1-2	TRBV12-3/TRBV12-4	CASSPGQGRYGYTF	TGTGCCAGCAGTCCCGGACAGGGCCGGTATGGCTACACCTTC
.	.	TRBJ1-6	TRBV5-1	CASSLQSSYNSPLHF	TGCGCCAGCAGCTTGCAGAGCTCCTATAATTCACCCCTCCACTTT
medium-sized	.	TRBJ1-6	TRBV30	CALGFSYNSPLHF	TGTGCCCTGGGTTTCTCCTATAATTCACCCCTCCACTTT
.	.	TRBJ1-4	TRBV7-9	CASSLVFGAEEKLFF	TGTGCCAGCAGCTTAGTGTTCGGGGCCGAGGAAAAACTGTTTTTT
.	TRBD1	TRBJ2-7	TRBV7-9	CASSSQGQSSYEQYF	TGTGCCAGCAGCTCACAGGGGCAGAGCTCCTACGAGCAGTACTTC
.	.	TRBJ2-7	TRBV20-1	CSASRTRSYEQYF	TGCAGTGCTTCTCGGACCCGCTCCTACGAGCAGTACTTC
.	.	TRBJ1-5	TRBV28	CASSLGNQPQHF	TGTGCCAGCAGTTTGGGCAATCAGCCCCAGCATTTT
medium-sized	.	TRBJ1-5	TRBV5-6	CASSLKGVSQPQHF	TGTGCCAGCAGCTTGAAAGGGGTTAGTCAGCCCCAGCATTTT
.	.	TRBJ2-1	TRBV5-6	CASRVDPSGSYNEQFF	TGTGCCAGCAGGGTGGACCCGAGCGGGTCCTACAATGAGCAGTTCTTC
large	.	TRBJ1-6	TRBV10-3	CAISESGRHADNSPLHF	TGTGCCATCAGTGAGTCAGGGAGGCACGCTGATAATTCACCCCTCCACTTT
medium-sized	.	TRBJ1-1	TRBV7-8	CASSFIQGLNTEAFF	TGTGCCAGCAGCTTTATACAGGGTCTGAACACTGAAGCTTTCTTT
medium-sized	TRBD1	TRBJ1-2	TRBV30	CAWSGGTGDLYGYTF	TGTGCCTGGAGTGGGGGGACAGGGGACCTCTATGGCTACACCTTC
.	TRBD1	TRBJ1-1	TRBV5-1	CASNGQGASGTEAFF	TGCGCCAGCAACGGACAGGGGGCTAGTGGCACTGAAGCTTTCTTT
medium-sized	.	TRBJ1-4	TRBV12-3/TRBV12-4	CASSLPDTQKLFF	TGTGCCAGCAGTTTACCGGATACCCAAAAACTGTTTTTT
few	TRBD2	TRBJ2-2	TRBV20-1	CSAISLTRGGGTGELFF	TGCAGTGCTATCAGTTTGACCCGGGGGGGTGGAACCGGGGAGCTGTTTTTT
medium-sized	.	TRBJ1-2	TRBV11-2	CASSLGDSYGYTF	TGTGCCAGCAGCTTAGGGGACTCTTATGGCTACACCTTC
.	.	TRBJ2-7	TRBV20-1	CSARASRAGYNEQYF	TGCAGTGCTAGAGCATCTCGGGCAGGGTATAACGAGCAGTACTTC
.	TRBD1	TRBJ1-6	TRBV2	CASIKGQDRGDNSPLHF	TGTGCCAGCATTAAGGGACAGGACAGGGGGGATAATTCACCCCTCCACTTT
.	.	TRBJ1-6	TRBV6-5	CASSYGPNSPLHF	TGTGCCAGCAGTTACGGTCCTAACTCACCCCTCCACTTT
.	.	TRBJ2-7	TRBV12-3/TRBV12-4	CASSFWNASYEQYF	TGTGCCAGCAGTTTTTGGAACGCAAGTTACGAGCAGTACTTC
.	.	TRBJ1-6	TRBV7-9	CASSFGDYNSPLHF	TGTGCCAGCAGCTTTGGAGATTATAATTCACCCCTCCACTTT
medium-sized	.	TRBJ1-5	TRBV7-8	CASSSILGNNQPQHF	TGTGCCAGCAGCTCGATATTAGGGAACAATCAGCCCCAGCATTTT
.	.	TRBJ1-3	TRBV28	CASSLLRTDSGNTIYF	TGTGCCAGCAGTTTATTAAGGACAGACTCTGGAAACACCATATATTTT
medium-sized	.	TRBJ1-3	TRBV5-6	CASSLTFGPGDTIYF	TGTGCCAGCAGCTTGACTTTCGGCCCCGGAGACACCATATATTTT
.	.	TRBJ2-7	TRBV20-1	CSAPDRHGSYEQYF	TGCAGTGCTCCGGACCGCCACGGCTCCTACGAGCAGTACTTC